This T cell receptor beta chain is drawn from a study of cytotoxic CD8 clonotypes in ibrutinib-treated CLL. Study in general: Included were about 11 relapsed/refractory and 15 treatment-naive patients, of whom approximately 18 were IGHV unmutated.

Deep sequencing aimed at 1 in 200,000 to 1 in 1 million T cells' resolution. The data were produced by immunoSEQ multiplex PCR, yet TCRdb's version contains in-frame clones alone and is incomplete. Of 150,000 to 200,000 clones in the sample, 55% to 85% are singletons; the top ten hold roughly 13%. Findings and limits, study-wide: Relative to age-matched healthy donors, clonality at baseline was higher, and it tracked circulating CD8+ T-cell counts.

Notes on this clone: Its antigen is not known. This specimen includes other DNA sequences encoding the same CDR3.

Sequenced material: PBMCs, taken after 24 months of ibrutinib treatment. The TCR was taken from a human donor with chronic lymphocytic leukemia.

CDR3 sequence reads: CASSISDTQYF. CDR3 coding DNA: TGTGCCAGTAGTATCTCTGATACGCAGTATTTT. The chain couples TRBV19 to TRBJ2-3, with D unresolved. Deletions cut 3 bases from V and 6 bases from J, with 4 bases between. Germline lookup yields CDR1 LNHDA and CDR2 SQIVND (reference sequence). The CDR3 is 11 residues long.